This T cell receptor (beta chain) was recorded in a study of blood T cell repertoires in COVID-19. Study details: Sites in the United States, Italy and Spain provided acute and convalescent COVID-19 samples.

The germline V gene encodes CDR1 LGHNA and CDR2 YNFKEQ. Trimming left V 1 base short and J 7 bases short, with 10 bases between. The CDR3 is 13 amino acids. The data were produced by immunoSEQ multiplex PCR, yet TCRdb's version contains in-frame clones alone and is incomplete. The sample contains about 150,000 clones, 75% to 80% of which appear only once. This receptor was identified in an elderly man with acute or convalescent COVID-19. The rearrangement links TRBV4-2 to TRBJ1-1; D gene uncertain. Sequenced material: peripheral blood. This CDR3 reads CASSQVGRLEAFF. CDR3 coding DNA: TGTGCCAGCAGCCAAGTCGGGAGACTTGAAGCTTTCTTT.